The clone carrying this T cell receptor beta chain was seen more than once but under ten times. Its antigen is not identified. MiXCR was run by TCRdb on the 5' RACE reads, yielding one entry per CDR3 protein. The sample contains 150,000 or so distinct CDR3 sequences, approximately 9.9% of which appear only once. Trimming left V 0 bases short and J 1 base short, with 9 bases between. The CDR3 is made up of 15 amino acids. The germline V gene has CDR1 ENHRY and CDR2 SYGVKD. This entry belongs to a study of T cells after yellow fever vaccination. Study at large: It was SMART-Seq v4 Ultra Low Input that prepared the fractions with low cell numbers. Study results and limitations: A small share of clonotypes appeared in both CD4 and CD8 compartments. Abundant bulk-derived clonotypes could contaminate FACS-sorted repertoires.

The sequence came from a man in his late teens or twenties who received the YFV17D yellow fever vaccine. The chain is built from TRBV10-3 and TRBJ1-1, with D tentatively TRBD1 (6 bases). The sequences come from CD8+ T cells sorted from PBMCs, collected 45 days after the yellow fever booster vaccination. The CDR3 region is CAISESQGRNTEAFF. The CDR3 bases are TGTGCCATCAGTGAGTCCCAGGGGAGGAACACTGAAGCTTTCTTT.